This T cell receptor beta chain originates from a study of cytomegalovirus exposure and HLA in healthy donors. The PCR employed 60 Vbeta primers together with 13 Jbeta primers. This table comes from immunoSEQ multiplex PCR, and its TCRdb copy is limited to in-frame clones, with some not included. The profile shows approximately 150,000 clones, around 65% of them singletons. The CDR3 covers 19 residues. This clone is a singleton in its sample. Antigen specificity is unknown. Findings and limits, study-wide: Per a prior analysis, the majority of TCR beta V segments were productive roughly 90% or roughly 30% of the time.

This sequence joins TRBV21-1 and TRBJ1-5; the DNA was not used to check the table's D call, TRBD1. TRBV21-1 is a documented pseudogene. The source is a woman in her fifties or sixties in good health and CMV-seronegative. Material for sequencing was PBMCs. CDR3 residues: CASSPRPGQRKYSNQPQHF. CDR3 sequence (DNA): TGTGCCAGCAGCCCCAGACCGGGACAGCGAAAATATAGCAATCAGCCCCAGCATTTT.